The T cell receptor (beta chain) described here comes from a study of cytomegalovirus exposure and HLA in healthy donors. Findings and limits, study-wide: Presence/absence comparisons presumed near-even sequencing depth among donors. Sequences of the TCR beta chain were said to predict the HLA-A and HLA-B alleles of most subjects accurately.

PCR amplification relied on 60 Vbeta primers (plus 13 Jbeta primers). Per the original methods: Approximately 78 million unique TCR beta chains, roughly 11 million of them shared, were counted by a later analysis. The protocol was immunoSEQ multiplex PCR, while the TCRdb copy is restricted to in-frame clones and leaves out a portion. V, J and clone size were drawn from that table, and D and trimming were deduced from the DNA. The table lists about 100,000 clones, around 75% of them singletons. The CDR3 contains 16 residues. V lost 2 bases, J lost 4 bases, and 14 bases lay in between. CDR1 is SGHDN and CDR2 is FVKESK in the germline V gene. This clone showed up just once. The antigen remains unidentified.

The chain is built from TRBV14 and TRBJ1-4; possibly TRBD1 for D (6 bases). Sequencing was carried out using PBMCs. The clonotype originates from a man aged 50 or older in good health and CMV-seronegative. The CDR3 region is CASSQRGAEVNEKLFF. The CDR3 coding sequence is TGTGCCAGCAGCCAACGGGGGGCGGAGGTTAATGAAAAACTGTTTTTT.